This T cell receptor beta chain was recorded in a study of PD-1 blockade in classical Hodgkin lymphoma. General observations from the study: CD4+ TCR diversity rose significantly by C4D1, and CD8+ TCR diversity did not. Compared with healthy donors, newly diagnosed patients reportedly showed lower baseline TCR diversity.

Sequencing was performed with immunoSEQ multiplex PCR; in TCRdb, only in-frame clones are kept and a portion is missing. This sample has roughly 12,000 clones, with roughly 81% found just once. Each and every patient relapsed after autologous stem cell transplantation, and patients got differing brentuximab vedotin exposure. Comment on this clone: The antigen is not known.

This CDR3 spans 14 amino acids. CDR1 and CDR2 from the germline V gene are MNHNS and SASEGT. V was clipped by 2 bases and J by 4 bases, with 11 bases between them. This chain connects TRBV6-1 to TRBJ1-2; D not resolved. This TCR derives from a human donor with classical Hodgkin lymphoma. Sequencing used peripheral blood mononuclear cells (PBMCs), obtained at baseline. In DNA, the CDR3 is TGTGCCAGCAGTGAACCGCCAAATACCTATGGCTACACCTTC. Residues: CASSEPPNTYGYTF.